The 23 T cell receptor beta chains listed next were all sequenced from one sample in a study of T cells after yellow fever vaccination. TCRdb recomputed calls from the 5' RACE reads with MiXCR, one row per CDR3 protein. This repertoire shows about 630,000 distinct CDR3 sequences, approximately 13% found once; its top ten account for under 15%. Material: PBMCs, obtained on the day of the yellow fever booster vaccination. Receptors originate from a man between 25 and 39 years old who received the YFV17D yellow fever vaccine.

The rearrangement joins TRBV12-3 or TRBV12-4 to TRBJ2-1; 7 nucleotides match TRBD1. V shed 5 bases and J 9 bases; nucleotides not matched to a gene: 7. The CDR3 has 13 residues. The CDR3 protein is CASSGSQGTEQFF. The CDR3 coding sequence is TGTGCCAGCAGTGGATCACAGGGGACTGAGCAGTTCTTC.

This clonotype came up many times. The rearrangement links TRBV5-1 to TRBJ2-5, with D perhaps given as TRBD1 or TRBD2 (5 bases each). V gave up 0 bases and J gave up 3 bases, with 9 bases separating them. This CDR3 comprises 14 residues. Germline V gene sequence: CDR1 SGHRS, CDR2 YFSETQ. The CDR3, as DNA: TGCGCCAGCAGCTTGGGGGGGTTTGAAGAGACCCAGTACTTC. Amino acid sequence: CASSLGGFEETQYF.

This clonotype was recorded a few times. The chain links TRBV4-1 to TRBJ2-7; the D is unclear. The germline V gene has CDR1 MGHRA and CDR2 YSYEKL. The CDR3 is made up of 14 amino acids. Trimming removed 4 bases at V and 4 bases at J, with 14 bases between. CDR3 region: CASSLELHRYEQYF. CDR3 in DNA: TGCGCCAGCAGCCTAGAACTCCATCGGTACGAGCAGTACTTC.

The V gene is TRBV29-1, the J gene TRBJ1-2; D possibly corresponds to TRBD1 (5 bases). V dropped 7 bases and J dropped 3 bases, with 18 bases sitting between them. The CDR3 extends over 14 amino acids. Germline V gives CDR1 SQVTM, CDR2 ANQGSEA. In nucleotides, the CDR3 is TGCAGCGCTATGATGGGAGGAGGGGACTATGGCTACACCTTC. This sequence encodes CSAMMGGGDYGYTF.

This chain links TRBV6-2 or TRBV6-3 with TRBJ2-1; a possible D gene is TRBD2 (7 bases). V was shortened by 7 bases and J by 6 bases, with 16 bases between the two germline ends. The CDR3 runs 14 residues. Germline-derived CDR1 and CDR2 are MNHEY and SVGEGT. The chain's CDR3 is CASTKLGGGNEQFF. The DNA for the CDR3 is TGTGCCAGCACCAAACTAGGGGGGGGCAATGAGCAGTTCTTC.

This clonotype was detected only a few times. The chain links TRBV7-2 to TRBJ2-7; no reliable D call. V lost 1 base and J 7 bases, leaving 14 bases between the germline ends. The CDR3 covers 14 residues. Germline assignment: CDR1 SGHTA and CDR2 FQGNSA. In DNA, the CDR3 is TGTGCCAGCAGCTTAGATAGACCCCCTACTGAGCAGTACTTC. Translation: CASSLDRPPTEQYF.

Only a few counts were recorded for this clonotype. The CDR3 loop is CASRTGQGAPGYTF. Written as DNA, the CDR3 is TGTGCCAGTAGGACGGGACAGGGGGCGCCCGGCTACACCTTC. The rearrangement links TRBV19 to TRBJ1-2; the match to TRBD1 covers 12 bases. The CDR3 is 14 residues long. Germline V CDR1 and CDR2: LNHDA, SQIVND (reference sequence). V lost 6 bases and J lost 8; bases outside the gene matches: 7.

The chain uses TRBV6-1 and TRBJ2-5; TRBD1 agrees at 7 bases. V shed 4 bases and J 4 bases; nucleotides not matched to a gene: 9. This CDR3 region has 15 residues. Germline V gene data show CDR1 as MNHNS and CDR2 as SASEGT. CDR3 nucleotide sequence: TGTGCCAGCAGTGCGCAACAGGGGATTAGAGAGACCCAGTACTTC. Encoded protein: CASSAQQGIRETQYF.

V and J are TRBV7-9 and TRBJ1-6, with D hard to call. V was clipped by 4 bases and J by 8 bases, with 9 bases between them. The CDR3 spans 13 residues. CDR1 and CDR2 (germline): SEHNR, FQNEAQ (reference sequence). The CDR3 sequence is CASSSVRDSPLHF. CDR3 sequence (DNA): TGTGCCAGCAGCTCCGTAAGGGATTCACCCCTCCACTTT.

CDR3 coding DNA: TGCAGCGTCGGGACGGGCCGGGCTGAGGAGACCCAGTACTTC. It yields the protein CSVGTGRAEETQYF. This chain joins TRBV29-1 and TRBJ2-5; D might be TRBD1 or TRBD2, each matching 5 bases. V was cut by 6 bases and J by 5 bases, with 19 bases left in between. This CDR3 has 14 amino acids. Germline values: CDR1 SQVTM, CDR2 ANQGSEA.

The V call is TRBV29-1, the J call TRBJ2-1; D is undetermined. Deletions cut 4 bases from V and 9 bases from J, with 16 bases between. Germline CDR1 reads SQVTM; CDR2 reads ANQGSEA. The CDR3 is made up of 13 amino acids. The CDR3 spells CSVVGSRFGEQFF. CDR3 DNA sequence: TGCAGCGTTGTCGGCAGCAGATTTGGTGAGCAGTTCTTC.

The J gene is TRBJ1-6, the V gene TRBV30, with 7 positions matching TRBD1. The CDR3 has 13 residues. J lost 8 bases, V lost 4 bases, and 5 bases had no gene match. The germline gives CDR1 GTSNPN, CDR2 SVGIG (reference sequence). Written as DNA, the CDR3 is TGTGCCTGGACCCTTCAGGGGGATTCACCCCTCCACTTT. It specifies CAWTLQGDSPLHF.

The V call is TRBV27, the J call TRBJ1-1; 7 bases are a match to TRBD1. The CDR3 is 14 amino acids. Germline V gene data show CDR1 as MNHEY and CDR2 as SMNVEV (reference sequence). After removal of 5 bases from V and 4 bases from J, the junction contained 7 bases not matched to a gene. In DNA form, the CDR3 reads TGTGCCAGCAGTCCAACGACAGGGCTCACTGAAGCTTTCTTT. It codes for CASSPTTGLTEAFF.

This clonotype was seen a few times. The chain links TRBV30 to TRBJ1-6; 8 bases align to TRBD1. CDR3 length: 11 residues. V was clipped by 8 bases and J by 9 bases; unmatched bases: 3. The V gene's germline CDR1 is GTSNPN and CDR2 SVGIG (reference sequence). The CDR3 protein is CANGQGSPLHF. The CDR3 nucleotides read TGTGCCAACGGACAGGGTTCACCCCTCCACTTT. Combining the CDR3 with reference TRBV30 and TRBJ1-6 gives the whole variable domain SQTIHQWPATLVQPVGSPLSLECTVEGTSNPNLYWYRQAAGRGLQLLFYSVGIGQISSEVPQNLSASRPQDRQFILSSKKLLLSDSGFYLCANGQGSPLHFGNGTRLTVT.

This clonotype came up a few times. The chain joins TRBV6-5 to TRBJ1-6, with D unresolved. Trimming left V 2 bases short and J 5 bases short, with 10 bases between. The CDR3 runs 15 residues. The germline CDR1 and CDR2 sequences are MNHEY and SVGAGI. The CDR3 sequence is CASSYLGKDNSPLHF. The DNA of the CDR3 is TGTGCCAGCAGTTACCTGGGTAAAGATAATTCACCCCTCCACTTT.

The rearrangement links TRBV4-3 to TRBJ1-6; no clear D gene. The CDR3 has 13 amino acids. Trimming shortened V by 1 base and J by 8 bases, and 6 bases separated the two germline ends. Germline CDR1 LGHNA, CDR2 YSLEER. The CDR3 spells CASSQGPDSPLHF. CDR3 nucleotide sequence: TGCGCCAGCAGCCAAGGTCCGGATTCACCCCTCCACTTT.

The chain uses TRBV7-9 and TRBJ2-7, with D possibly being TRBD1 (6 bases). This CDR3 is 14 amino acids long. CDR1 and CDR2 (germline): SEHNR, FQNEAQ (reference sequence). Trimming shortened V by 4 bases and J by 3 bases, and 13 bases separated the two germline ends. The CDR3 bases are TGTGCCAGCAGCTCCAGACAGGACCTCTACGAGCAGTACTTC. Amino acids: CASSSRQDLYEQYF.

The rearrangement joins TRBV5-4 to TRBJ1-5; 9 bases are shared with TRBD1. The CDR3 has 17 amino acids. J was trimmed by 7 bases and V by 0 bases; bases with no gene match: 11. Germline CDR1 and CDR2: SGHNT and YYREEE (reference sequence). The CDR3 region has the DNA TGTGCCAGCAGCTTGGGCCCCAGACAGGGGGTCGGGCAGCCCCAGCATTTT. Its protein product is CASSLGPRQGVGQPQHF. Together with reference TRBV5-4 and TRBJ1-5, the CDR3 gives the full variable domain: ETGVTQSPTHLIKTRGQQVTLRCSSQSGHNTVSWYQQALGQGPQFIFQYYREEENGRGNFPPRFSGLQFPNYSSELNVNALELDDSALYLCASSLGPRQGVGQPQHFGDGTRLSIL.

This clonotype has only a few counts. The CDR3 DNA follows: TGTGCCAGCAGCCAAGAGAGGAGGGCGGAAACCGGGGAGCTGTTTTTT. Its translation is CASSQERRAETGELFF. The chain links TRBV4-2 to TRBJ2-2; maybe TRBD2 (6 bases). The V gene's germline CDR1 is LGHNA and CDR2 YNFKEQ. The ends were cut back, 0 bases at V and 5 bases at J, with 13 bases in the middle. This CDR3 has 16 amino acids.

J is TRBJ2-3 and V is TRBV5-4; TRBD2 aligns across 8 bases. Germline CDR1 SGHNT, CDR2 YYREEE (reference sequence). V lost 5 bases and J lost 3; bases outside the gene matches: 8. This CDR3 comprises 15 residues. CDR3 DNA sequence: TGTGCCAGCAGACCAACTAGCGGACCAACAGATACGCAGTATTTT. This codes for CASRPTSGPTDTQYF.

This clonotype was counted a few times. The chain is built from TRBV12-3 or TRBV12-4 and TRBJ1-1, with D perhaps TRBD1 (6 bases). The CDR3 covers 14 residues. V was shortened by 6 bases and J by 1 base, with 12 bases between the two germline ends. The CDR3 DNA sequence: TGTGCCAGCAGAACCGGGACACAGAACACTGAAGCTTTCTTT. Translated, it gives CASRTGTQNTEAFF.

A few counts support this clonotype. The rearrangement links TRBV7-9 to TRBJ1-1; D is undetermined. Germline loops: CDR1 SEHNR, CDR2 FQNEAQ (reference sequence). The CDR3 loop spans 14 amino acids. V was pared by 3 bases and J by 5 bases, with 13 bases between. CDR3 amino acids: CASSFSTRETEAFF. CDR3 nucleotide sequence: TGTGCCAGCAGCTTTTCTACGAGGGAAACTGAAGCTTTCTTT.

This clonotype was seen at least ten times. The chain is built from TRBV5-1 and TRBJ1-1; D might be TRBD1 (5 bases). This CDR3 has 15 residues. Germline V lookup: CDR1 SGHRS, CDR2 YFSETQ. With 6 bases removed from V and 3 bases from J, the gap between germline ends came to 18 bases. DNA of the CDR3: TGCGCCAGCAAGGGATTCACTGGGGGGTACACTGAAGCTTTCTTT. Its protein product is CASKGFTGGYTEAFF.